One and the same sample provided the 17 T cell receptor beta chains below, sequenced in a study of somatic mutations in cytotoxic T cells in rheumatoid arthritis. Method: immunoSEQ multiplex PCR; TCRdb's copy keeps in-frame clones and lacks some. The sample has about 5,200 clones, about 82% seen once; the top ten hold around 46%. The material sequenced was CD8+ T cells sorted from blood. These receptors came from a woman in her forties or fifties with rheumatoid arthritis.

This clone is a singleton in its sample. The J gene is TRBJ1-1, the V gene TRBV5-5, with 7 bases fitting TRBD1. The CDR3 runs to 14 residues. Germline V gene sequence: CDR1 SGHKS, CDR2 YYEKEE (reference sequence). Trimming cost V 4 bases and J 0 bases; bases outside gene matches: 3. The CDR3 spells CASSAGQMNTEAFF. CDR3 nucleotide sequence: TGTGCCAGCAGCGCGGGACAGATGAACACTGAAGCTTTCTTT.

The chain links TRBV9 to TRBJ2-7; TRBD1 matches at 7 bases. The CDR3 is 15 amino acids. Looked up from germline, CDR1 is SGDLS and CDR2 is YYNGEE. V was clipped by 2 bases and J by 2 bases; unmatched bases: 7. The CDR3 reads CASSVEPGQTYEQYF. CDR3 DNA: TGTGCCAGCAGCGTCGAACCGGGACAGACCTACGAGCAGTACTTC.

This chain links TRBV27 with TRBJ2-3; a weak D match, TRBD2 (5 bases). This CDR3 comprises 13 residues. CDR1 and CDR2 from the germline V gene are MNHEY and SMNVEV (reference sequence). Trimming pared 10 bases from V and 4 bases from J, leaving 15 bases between. DNA for the CDR3: TGTGCCACTTTCGCGGGCGGACCAGATACGCAGTATTTT. It encodes CATFAGGPDTQYF.

This chain joins TRBV11-1 and TRBJ1-1; 8 bases are shared with TRBD1. The J segment lost 4 bases and the V segment lost 5 bases, leaving 0 bases of the junction unmatched. Germline CDR1 is SGHAT and CDR2 is FQDESV (reference sequence). The length of the CDR3 is 12 residues. The CDR3 DNA sequence: TGTGCCAGCAGCACAGGGGGCACTGAAGCTTTCTTT. This sequence encodes CASSTGGTEAFF. The variable domain in full, completed from reference TRBV11-1 and TRBJ1-1, reads EAEVAQSPRYKITEKSQAVAFWCDPISGHATLYWYRQILGQGPELLVQFQDESVVDDSQLPKDRFSAERLKGVDSTLKIQPAELGDSAMYLCASSTGGTEAFFGQGTRLTVV.

The J gene is TRBJ2-2, the V gene TRBV7-8; 8 nucleotides align to TRBD2. Germline lookup yields CDR1 SGHVS and CDR2 FQNEAQ. CDR3 length: 17 residues. The J segment lost 1 base and the V segment lost 3 bases, leaving 7 bases of the junction unmatched. In DNA form, the CDR3 reads TGTGCCAGCAGCTTTTGGCTAGCGGGTGGGAACACCGGGGAGCTGTTTTTT. Protein: CASSFWLAGGNTGELFF.

The chain couples TRBV4-1 to TRBJ1-2; 8 nucleotides match TRBD1. This CDR3 is built from 16 residues. V was pared by 4 bases and J by 6 bases, with 13 bases of the junction left unmatched. Per the germline V gene, CDR1 is MGHRA and CDR2 is YSYEKL. CDR3 sequence: CASSLQGRTGYHGYTF. The CDR3 coding sequence is TGCGCCAGCAGCCTCCAGGGGAGGACAGGGTACCATGGCTACACCTTC.

The rearrangement links TRBV10-3 to TRBJ1-1; D perhaps matches TRBD1 (5 bases). Trimming cost V 0 bases and J 4 bases, with 9 bases left between them. Germline V gives CDR1 ENHRY, CDR2 SYGVKD. The CDR3 contains 14 residues. DNA of the CDR3: TGTGCCATCAGTGAGTCTGGGGGGGTCACTGAAGCTTTCTTT. It yields the protein CAISESGGVTEAFF.

The CDR3 sequence is CASSLNTGGINYEQYF. The DNA for the CDR3 is TGTGCCAGCAGCTTAAATACTGGGGGCATTAACTACGAGCAGTACTTC. This chain connects TRBV7-6 to TRBJ2-7; possible D gene TRBD1, 6 bases. CDR3 size: 16 residues. Germline V gene data show CDR1 as SGHVS and CDR2 as FNYEAQ. Trimming shortened V by 2 bases and J by 3 bases, and 17 bases separated the two germline ends.

As concerns this clone: A read error is likely here: a far larger clone is one base away. This is likely a read error, given that the CDR3 carries no conserved phenylalanine or tryptophan at its end. The rearrangement links TRBV28 to TRBJ2-7; the D gene is possibly TRBD1 (6 bases). The CDR3 spans 16 residues. Germline loops: CDR1 MDHEN, CDR2 SYDVKM. Trimming pared 4 bases from V and 3 bases from J, leaving 19 bases between. The CDR3, as DNA: TGTGCCAGCAGTTCCCGTATACTAGGGGGAAACTACGAGCAGTACCTC. Protein sequence: CASSSRILGGNYEQYL.

With respect to this clone: Additional DNA sequences in this sample encode the identical CDR3. This chain joins TRBV9 and TRBJ2-1; TRBD2 matches at 7 bases. CDR1 and CDR2 (germline): SGDLS, YYNGEE. CDR3 length: 14 residues. Unmatched junction bases numbered 6, after V lost 0 bases and J lost 9 bases. The CDR3 loop reads CASSVAYRGSEQFF. The CDR3 coding sequence is TGTGCCAGCAGCGTAGCCTACCGCGGGAGTGAGCAGTTCTTC.

The chain combines TRBV7-8 with TRBJ2-3; D gene uncertain. The CDR3 spans 16 residues. V gave up 0 bases and J gave up 0 bases, with 10 bases separating them. Germline V lookup: CDR1 SGHVS, CDR2 FQNEAQ. This CDR3 reads CASSLANFVSTDTQYF. The CDR3, as DNA: TGTGCCAGCAGCTTAGCCAACTTTGTTAGCACAGATACGCAGTATTTT.

The genes are TRBV27 and TRBJ2-3; 9 bases match TRBD2. J was trimmed by 3 bases and V by 7 bases; bases with no gene match: 11. Per germline, CDR1 MNHEY and CDR2 SMNVEV (reference sequence). The CDR3 loop spans 16 amino acids. The CDR3 loop reads CASTSPIAGETDTQYF. Here the CDR3 DNA reads TGTGCCAGCACCTCCCCAATAGCGGGAGAAACAGATACGCAGTATTTT.

The chain recombines TRBV13 with TRBJ1-1; a possible D gene is TRBD1 (6 bases). This CDR3 is 14 amino acids long. Trimming left V 0 bases short and J 1 base short, with 6 bases between. CDR1 and CDR2 from the germline V gene are PRHDT and FYEKMQ (reference sequence). CDR3 sequence (DNA): TGTGCCAGCAGCTTAGGAGGGGGGAACACTGAAGCTTTCTTT. This codes for CASSLGGGNTEAFF.

The sample holds one count of this clone. CDR3: CASSQESSGITYEQYF. CDR3 in DNA: TGCGCCAGCAGCCAAGAGTCGAGCGGGATCACCTACGAGCAGTACTTC. This chain links TRBV4-1 with TRBJ2-7, with 7 bases aligning to TRBD2. Germline loops: CDR1 MGHRA, CDR2 YSYEKL. The ends lost 0 bases at V and 2 bases at J; junction bases unmatched: 7. The CDR3 is 16 amino acids.

The rearrangement links TRBV27 to TRBJ2-2, with 10 bases aligning to TRBD2. After removal of 2 bases from V and 8 bases from J, the junction contained 5 bases not matched to a gene. The CDR3 is 15 residues long. In germline, CDR1 is MNHEY, CDR2 SMNVEV (reference sequence). The CDR3 bases are TGTGCCAGCAGTTTAGGGCTAGCGGGGGTTGGGGAGCTGTTTTTT. Amino acid sequence: CASSLGLAGVGELFF.

This rearrangement joins TRBV19 to TRBJ1-1; 8 bases line up with TRBD1. Germline-derived CDR1 and CDR2 are LNHDA and SQIVND (reference sequence). This CDR3 spans 16 amino acids. Trimming at V came to 5 bases and at J to 5 bases, leaving 13 bases not matched to a gene. CDR3: CASSRGTGWAETEAFF. The DNA for the CDR3 is TGTGCCAGTAGTCGGGGGACAGGTTGGGCAGAAACTGAAGCTTTCTTT. The whole variable domain, filled in from reference TRBV19 and TRBJ1-1, reads DGGITQSPKYLFRKEGQNVTLSCEQNLNHDAMYWYRQDPGQGLRLIYYSQIVNDFQKGDIAEGYSVSREKKESFPLTVTSAQKNPTAFYLCASSRGTGWAETEAFFGQGTRLTVV.

The J gene is TRBJ2-1, the V gene TRBV14; 13 bases are shared with TRBD2. This CDR3 spans 15 amino acids. The J segment lost 9 bases and the V segment lost 3 bases, leaving 5 bases of the junction unmatched. Germline V gives CDR1 SGHDN, CDR2 FVKESK. The CDR3 loop reads CASSHGTSGNREQFF. Here the CDR3 DNA reads TGTGCCAGCAGCCACGGGACTAGCGGGAACCGTGAGCAGTTCTTC.